This T cell receptor (beta chain) was identified in a study of PD-1 blockade in classical Hodgkin lymphoma. The study, taken as a whole, reports: Those starting nivolumab under 1 year post-ASCT were excluded.

The CDR3 is 15 amino acids. The germline V gene has CDR1 SGHNT and CDR2 YYREEE (reference sequence). As for this clone: Its antigen is currently unknown. The junction differs from germline at one of its ends, possibly a read error.

Time point given: cycle 4 day 1 (C4D1), after five to seven weeks of nivolumab. All trial patients relapsed after autologous stem cell transplantation. The protocol was immunoSEQ multiplex PCR, while the TCRdb copy is restricted to in-frame clones and leaves out a portion. The sample yields approximately 100,000 clones, more than 80% seen once. The chain couples TRBV5-4 to TRBJ2-7; D is unclear. The receptor was derived from a human donor with classical Hodgkin lymphoma. The sample in question was peripheral blood mononuclear cells (PBMCs), obtained before the fourth cycle of nivolumab. DNA of the CDR3: TGCGCCAGCAGCCAAGATAACCAGGTTGCCTACGAGCAGTACTTC. Protein: CASSQDNQVAYEQYF.